This section outlines one TCR beta chain sequence together with its context. The data originate from a study of shared T cell receptors in the human thymus. Profiling relied on immunoSEQ multiplex PCR, and the TCRdb table lists in-frame clones only, not all of them. The sample lists about 380,000 clones; about 95% were seen once. Sample: thymocytes. This receptor was obtained from a human donor.

The CDR3: CAIPRREGTDTQYF. Here the CDR3 DNA reads TGTGCCATACCTCGGAGGGAGGGCACAGATACGCAGTATTTT. The chain joins TRBV6-1 to TRBJ2-3; D possibly corresponds to TRBD2 (6 bases). This CDR3 contains 14 residues. Germline V gene data show CDR1 as MNHNS and CDR2 as SASEGT. Trimming removed 10 bases at V and 1 base at J, with 15 bases between.